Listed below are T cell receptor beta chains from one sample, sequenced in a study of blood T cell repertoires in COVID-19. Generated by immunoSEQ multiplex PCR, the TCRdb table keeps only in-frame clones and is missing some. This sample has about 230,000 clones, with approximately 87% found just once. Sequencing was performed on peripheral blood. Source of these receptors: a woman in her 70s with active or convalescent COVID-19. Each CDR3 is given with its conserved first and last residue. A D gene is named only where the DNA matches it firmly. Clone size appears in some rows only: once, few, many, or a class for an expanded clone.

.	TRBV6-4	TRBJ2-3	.	TGTGCCAGCAGTCCTGGGGCAGGGGTGGGTTTT	CASSPGAGVGF
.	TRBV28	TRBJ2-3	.	TGTGCCAGCAGTTCCGCCCAAGGAGGTACGCAGTATTTT	CASSSAQGGTQYF
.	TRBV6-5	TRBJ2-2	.	TGTGCCAGCAGTCCGGGTCCGAACACCGGGGAGCTGTTTTTT	CASSPGPNTGELFF
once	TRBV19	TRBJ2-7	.	TGTGCCAGTAGCCACCCCGGGGACGAGCAGTACTTC	CASSHPGDEQYF
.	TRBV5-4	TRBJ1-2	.	TGTGCCAGCAGTCAAATCCGACAGGAACGTGGCTACACCTTC	CASSQIRQERGYTF
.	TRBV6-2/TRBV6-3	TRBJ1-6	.	TGTGCCAGCAGTTACGACGAGGGAGGTCGCTCACCCCTCCACTTT	CASSYDEGGRSPLHF
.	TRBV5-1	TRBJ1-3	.	TGCGCCAGCAGCGGAACCGGGACAAGCTCTGGAAACACCATATATTTT	CASSGTGTSSGNTIYF
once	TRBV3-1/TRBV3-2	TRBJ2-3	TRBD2	TGTGCCAGCAGCCCTAGGGGGCTAGCGGGGGCATCGCAGTATTTT	CASSPRGLAGASQYF
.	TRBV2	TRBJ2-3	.	TGTGCCAGCAGTGACGAGCGGGTGGCGTGGGATACGCAGTATTTT	CASSDERVAWDTQYF
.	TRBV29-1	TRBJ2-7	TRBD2	TGCAGCGCGGGGGGGGACGGAGGGGCCGAGCAGTACTTC	CSAGGDGGAEQYF
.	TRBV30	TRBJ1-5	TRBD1	TGTGCCTGGAGTGTAACAGGGGGCTTTCAGCCCCAGCATTTT	CAWSVTGGFQPQHF
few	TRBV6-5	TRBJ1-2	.	TGTGCCAGCGATCGGTACTATGGCTACACCTTC	CASDRYYGYTF
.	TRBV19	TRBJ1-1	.	TGTGCCAGTAGTAGGCAAAACACTGAAGCTTTCTTT	CASSRQNTEAFF
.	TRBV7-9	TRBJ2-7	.	TGTGCCAGCAGCTCCGACAGACGCGAGCAGTACTTC	CASSSDRREQYF
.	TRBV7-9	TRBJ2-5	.	TGTGCCAGCAGGTCGGACAGACTCCAAGAGACCCAGTACTTC	CASRSDRLQETQYF
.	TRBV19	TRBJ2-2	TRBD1	TGTGCCAGTAGTCTCAAACGACCGGGGACAGGGGGCCGCATCGGGGAGCTGTTTTTT	CASSLKRPGTGGRIGELFF
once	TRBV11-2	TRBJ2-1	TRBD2	TGTGCCAGCAGCTTAACCCTAGCGGGGGGTAATGAGCAGTTCTTC	CASSLTLAGGNEQFF
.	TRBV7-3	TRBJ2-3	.	TGTGCCAGCAGCCCCGGGACTTTCAGCACAGATACGCAGTATTTT	CASSPGTFSTDTQYF
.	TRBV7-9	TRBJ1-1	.	TGTGCCAGCAGCTTAGTGGCGGGAACTGAAGCTTTCTTT	CASSLVAGTEAFF
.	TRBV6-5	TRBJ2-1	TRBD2	TGTGCCAGCTGGGCGGGAGGGCCTTTACTTGAGCAGTTCTTC	CASWAGGPLLEQFF
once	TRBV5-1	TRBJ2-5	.	TGCGCCAGCAGCTTGGCCGCAGCCTCCGGGGAGACCCAGTACTTC	CASSLAAASGETQYF
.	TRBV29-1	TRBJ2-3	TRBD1	TGCAGCGGGAACAGGGGGCTGACAGATACGCAGTATTTT	CSGNRGLTDTQYF
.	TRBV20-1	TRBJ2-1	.	TGCAGTGCTAGTTCTGGGACAATGGGCGAGCAGTTCTTC	CSASSGTMGEQFF
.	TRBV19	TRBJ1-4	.	TGTGCCAGTAGTGGGGGACTGAGTGAAAAACTGTTTTTT	CASSGGLSEKLFF
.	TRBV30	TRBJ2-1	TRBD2	TGTGCCTTCTCTATCCGGGCGGGGGGGCACAATGAGCAGTTCTTC	CAFSIRAGGHNEQFF
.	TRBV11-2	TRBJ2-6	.	TGTGCCAGCAGCTTAGCTGCCTTCTACGCTGGGGCCAACGTCCTGACTTTC	CASSLAAFYAGANVLTF
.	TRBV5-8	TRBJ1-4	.	TGTGCCAGCACCCGAGCGCTGACTAATGAAAAACTGTTTTTT	CASTRALTNEKLFF
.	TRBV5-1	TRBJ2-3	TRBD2	TGCGCCAGCAGCTTTTTTCGGACTAGCGTCACAGATACGCAGTATTTT	CASSFFRTSVTDTQYF
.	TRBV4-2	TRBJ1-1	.	TGTGCCAGCAGCCAACCCGGAGGAACTGAAGCTTTCTTT	CASSQPGGTEAFF
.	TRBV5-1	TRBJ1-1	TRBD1	TGCGCCAGCAGCTCTACAGGGGGCACTGAAGCTTTCTTT	CASSSTGGTEAFF
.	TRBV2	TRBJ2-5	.	TGTGCCAGCAGTCCTCGGCGGGATCAAGAGACCCAGTACTTC	CASSPRRDQETQYF
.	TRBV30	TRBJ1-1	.	TGTGCCTGGAGCGTATACACTGAAGCTTTCTTT	CAWSVYTEAFF
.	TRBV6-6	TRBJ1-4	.	TGTGCCAGCGGAGGGGATGCGAATGAAAAACTGTTTTTT	CASGGDANEKLFF
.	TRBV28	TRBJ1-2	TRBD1	TGTGCCAGCACTTCTCCTGCGACAGGGGATGGCTACACCTTC	CASTSPATGDGYTF
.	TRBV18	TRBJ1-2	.	TGTGCCAGCTCACCAGCGTCGGATCCTTCTAGTCGCTACACCTTC	CASSPASDPSSRYTF
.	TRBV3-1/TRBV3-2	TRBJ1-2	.	TGTGCCAGCAGCCAAGAATCAGGGGTCTTCGGCTACACCTTC	CASSQESGVFGYTF
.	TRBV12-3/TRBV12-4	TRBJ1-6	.	TGTGCCAGCAGTTTCGGAGCTCATTCACCCCTCCACTTT	CASSFGAHSPLHF